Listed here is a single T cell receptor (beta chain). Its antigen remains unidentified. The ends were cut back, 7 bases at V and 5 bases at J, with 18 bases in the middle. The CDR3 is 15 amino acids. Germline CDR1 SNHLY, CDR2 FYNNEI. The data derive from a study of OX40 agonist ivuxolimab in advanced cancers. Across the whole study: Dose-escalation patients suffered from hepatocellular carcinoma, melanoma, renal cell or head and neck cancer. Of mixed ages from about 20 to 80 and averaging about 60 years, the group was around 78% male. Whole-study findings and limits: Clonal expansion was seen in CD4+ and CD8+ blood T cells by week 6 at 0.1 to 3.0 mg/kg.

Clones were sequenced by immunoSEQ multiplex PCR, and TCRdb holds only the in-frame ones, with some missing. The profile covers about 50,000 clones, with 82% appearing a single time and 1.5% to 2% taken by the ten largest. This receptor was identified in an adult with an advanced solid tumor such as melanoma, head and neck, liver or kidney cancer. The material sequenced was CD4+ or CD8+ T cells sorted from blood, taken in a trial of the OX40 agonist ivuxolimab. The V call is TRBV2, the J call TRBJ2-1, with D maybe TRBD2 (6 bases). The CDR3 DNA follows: TGTGCCAGCAATCCCTCCAGCGGGCATGACAATGAGCAGTTCTTC. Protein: CASNPSSGHDNEQFF.